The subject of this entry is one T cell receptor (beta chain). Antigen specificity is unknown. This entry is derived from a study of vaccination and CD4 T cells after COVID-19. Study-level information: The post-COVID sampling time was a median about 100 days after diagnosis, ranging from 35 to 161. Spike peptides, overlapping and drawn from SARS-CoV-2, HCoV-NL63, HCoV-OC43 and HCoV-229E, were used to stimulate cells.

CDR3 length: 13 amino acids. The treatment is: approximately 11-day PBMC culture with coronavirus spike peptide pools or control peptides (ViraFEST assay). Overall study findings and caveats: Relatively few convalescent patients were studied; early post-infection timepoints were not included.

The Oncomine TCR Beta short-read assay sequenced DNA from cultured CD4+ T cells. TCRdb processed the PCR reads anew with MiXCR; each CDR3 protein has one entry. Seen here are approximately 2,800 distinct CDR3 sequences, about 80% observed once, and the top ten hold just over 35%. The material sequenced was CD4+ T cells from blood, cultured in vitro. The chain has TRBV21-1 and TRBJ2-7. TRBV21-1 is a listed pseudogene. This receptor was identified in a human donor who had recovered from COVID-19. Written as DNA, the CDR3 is TGTGCCAGCAGAGCCGCATCAGACCTGATGCGGTACTTC. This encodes CASRAASDLMRYF.